These 32 T cell receptor beta chains originate from one sample sequenced in a study of Graves' ophthalmopathy and Graves' hyperthyroidism. Amplifying from RNA transcripts, the study obtained TCR beta CDR3 regions. The first round was an RT-PCR with HTBI primers, and the second round was a multiplex PCR. TCRdb passed the multiplex PCR reads through MiXCR, listing each CDR3 protein once. The table shows about 200,000 distinct CDR3 sequences, with approximately 29% occurring only once. The specimen was peripheral blood. The source of these receptors is a man between 50 and 59 years old with Graves' ophthalmopathy.

This clonotype was counted many times. CDR3 protein: CATSDRAAGNQPQHF. CDR3 bases: TGTGCCACCAGTGATCGGGCAGCGGGGAATCAGCCCCAGCATTTT. This chain links TRBV24-1 with TRBJ1-5; D not resolved. The CDR3 length is 15 residues. Germline CDR1 reads KGHDR; CDR2 reads SFDVKD. Trimming removed 3 bases at V and 4 bases at J, with 12 bases between.

This clonotype was recorded at least ten times. The CDR3 DNA sequence: TGCGCCAGCAGCCCGGGGGACGTAGCCTCCTACGAGCAGTACTTC. This encodes CASSPGDVASYEQYF. The V call is TRBV5-1, the J call TRBJ2-7; D is possibly TRBD2 (6 bases). In germline, CDR1 is SGHRS, CDR2 YFSETQ. V lost 4 bases and J lost 0, with 14 bases in between. The CDR3 covers 15 residues.

Many counts were recorded for this clonotype. The chain combines TRBV18 with TRBJ2-7; 8 bases are shared with TRBD2. The CDR3 contains 14 residues. With 6 bases clipped from V and 3 bases from J, the junction kept 7 bases outside the gene matches. Germline lookup yields CDR1 KGHSH and CDR2 LQKENI. The CDR3 here is CASSSGTRFYEQYF. CDR3 sequence (DNA): TGTGCCAGCTCGTCCGGGACTAGATTCTACGAGCAGTACTTC.

V gene TRBV28 combines with J gene TRBJ1-1; D is ambiguous. This CDR3 has 15 residues. Between the trimmed V and J ends, which lost 3 bases and 5 bases, there was a span of 16 bases. Germline CDR1 is MDHEN and CDR2 is SYDVKM. The CDR3 region has the DNA TGTGCCAGCAGTTTTGATCGCGGAGGGTGGACTGAAGCTTTCTTT. It encodes CASSFDRGGWTEAFF.

This clonotype was observed at least ten times. J is TRBJ2-6 and V is TRBV6-1; 7 bases align to TRBD1. Germline lookup yields CDR1 MNHNS and CDR2 SASEGT. This CDR3 spans 16 amino acids. The J segment lost 4 bases and the V segment lost 8 bases, leaving 11 bases of the junction unmatched. CDR3 amino acids: CASHFPTGSGANVLTF. The CDR3, as DNA: TGTGCCAGCCACTTTCCGACAGGGTCCGGGGCCAACGTCCTGACTTTC.

This clonotype occurred many times. J is TRBJ2-7 and V is TRBV4-2, with unresolved D. The CDR3 is made up of 14 amino acids. Germline-derived CDR1 and CDR2 are LGHNA and YNFKEQ. The V end was cut by 1 base, the J end by 4 bases, with 11 bases between. CDR3 sequence: CASSQGASWYEQYF. CDR3 DNA: TGTGCCAGCAGCCAAGGAGCTAGTTGGTACGAGCAGTACTTC.

This clonotype has a count of ten or more. This sequence joins TRBV6-7 and TRBJ1-2; D remains unclear. TRBV6-7 falls under the ORF class, with uncertain function. The CDR3 sequence is 21 residues long. The V end lost 11 bases, the J end lost 3 bases, and 40 bases lay between the germline ends. The CDR3 protein is CASCWETTSIGSMRPDYGYTF. CDR3 sequence (DNA): TGTGCCTCTTGTTGGGAGACCACGTCTATAGGGAGTATGAGACCAGACTATGGCTACACCTTC.

This clonotype was seen repeatedly, ten times or more. This chain links TRBV7-9 with TRBJ2-7; 11 bases line up with TRBD1. The V gene's germline CDR1 is SEHNR and CDR2 FQNEAQ (reference sequence). The CDR3 length is 15 residues. Germline trimming cut 5 bases from V and 0 bases from J; bases unmatched to any gene: 3. The CDR3 region has the DNA TGTGCCAGCAGCGCCGGGACAGGGGGCTCCTACGAGCAGTACTTC. Encoded protein: CASSAGTGGSYEQYF.

This clonotype has more than one count but fewer than ten. The V and J genes are TRBV12-3 or TRBV12-4 and TRBJ2-5; 8 bases line up with TRBD1. Losses at the gene ends were 6 bases for V and 5 bases for J; bases not matched to a gene: 5. The CDR3 sequence is 13 residues long. The CDR3 reads CASRTQGGETQYF. As DNA, the CDR3 is TGTGCCAGCAGAACACAGGGGGGTGAGACCCAGTACTTC.

The gene calls are TRBV6-5 and TRBJ1-2, with D unclear. CDR1 is MNHEY and CDR2 is SVGAGI in the germline V gene. The CDR3 contains 16 residues. V was shortened by 4 bases and J by 0 bases, with 15 bases between the two germline ends. The CDR3 DNA reads TGTGCCAGCAGTTCCATGGTGCCGATCCCTAACTATGGCTACACCTTC. It encodes CASSSMVPIPNYGYTF.

The rearrangement uses TRBV28 and TRBJ2-7; a possible D gene is TRBD1 (6 bases). V gave up 7 bases and J gave up 2 bases, with 12 bases separating them. There are 13 residues in the CDR3. In germline, CDR1 is MDHEN, CDR2 SYDVKM. This chain's CDR3 is CASTGTPTYEQYF. The CDR3 DNA reads TGTGCCAGCACCGGGACACCGACCTACGAGCAGTACTTC.

This clonotype occurred a few times. The chain uses TRBV6-1 and TRBJ1-1; D unclear. This CDR3 is built from 14 residues. V shed 8 bases and J shed 1 base, with 14 bases lying between them. Germline loops: CDR1 MNHNS, CDR2 SASEGT. CDR3 in DNA: TGTGCCAGCCCAAAACCGGGAGGGAACACTGAAGCTTTCTTT. Translated: CASPKPGGNTEAFF.

At least ten counts were recorded for this clonotype. CDR3: CASSFGLAEDTGELFF. CDR3 bases: TGTGCCAGCAGTTTCGGTCTAGCGGAGGACACCGGGGAGCTGTTTTTT. The genes are TRBV12-3 or TRBV12-4 and TRBJ2-2, with TRBD2 matching over 7 bases. The length of the CDR3 is 16 residues. V lost 3 bases, J lost 3 bases, and 7 bases stayed unmatched.

This clonotype was observed a handful of times. This chain links TRBV6-1 with TRBJ2-4; no clear D. The CDR3 covers 14 residues. Trimming cost V 6 bases and J 0 bases, with 9 bases left between them. Germline V gene lookup returns CDR1 MNHNS and CDR2 SASEGT. Written as DNA, the CDR3 is TGTGCCAGCAGAGAGGCGTTAGCCAAAAACATTCAGTACTTC. Translating gives CASREALAKNIQYF.

The chain carries TRBV12-3 or TRBV12-4 and TRBJ1-5; D may be TRBD1 (6 bases). This CDR3 spans 14 amino acids. V lost 8 bases and J lost 1, with 12 bases in between. The CDR3 DNA follows: TGTGCCAGCTCCTTCGACAGGAGCAATCAGCCCCAGCATTTT. This encodes CASSFDRSNQPQHF.

The chain is built from TRBV6-1 and TRBJ2-7; 9 nucleotides agree with TRBD2. Germline V gives CDR1 MNHNS, CDR2 SASEGT. This CDR3 is 15 amino acids long. Trimming removed 4 bases from V and 3 bases from J; junction bases left unmatched: 7. CDR3: CASSVRTSANYEQYF. The CDR3 DNA sequence: TGTGCCAGCAGTGTGAGGACTAGCGCAAACTACGAGCAGTACTTC.

In DNA form, the CDR3 reads TGTGCCAGCAGTCAAGCCGGGACACGGTACTCTGGGGCCAACGTCCTGACTTTC. Encoded protein: CASSQAGTRYSGANVLTF. This chain joins TRBV25-1 and TRBJ2-6; weak D call: TRBD1 (6 bases). The CDR3 runs 18 residues. V lost 5 bases to trimming and J lost 0 bases, with 17 bases between them. The germline gives CDR1 MGHDK, CDR2 SYGVNS.

This chain links TRBV6-1 with TRBJ2-7, with 8 bases fitting TRBD1. Looked up from germline, CDR1 is MNHNS and CDR2 is SASEGT. Germline trimming cut 3 bases from V and 7 bases from J; bases unmatched to any gene: 5. The CDR3 has 13 residues. The CDR3 DNA reads as TGTGCCAGCAGTGACAGGGGGCGTGGAGAGCAGTACTTC. Translated: CASSDRGRGEQYF.

This clonotype has at least ten counts. The CDR3 DNA reads as TGTGCCAGCAGTTTGACTAGTCAAGAGACCCAGTACTTC. Translated, it gives CASSLTSQETQYF. The chain uses TRBV2 and TRBJ2-5, with a weak D call TRBD2 (6 bases). CDR1 is SNHLY and CDR2 is FYNNEI in the germline V gene. Trimming removed 5 bases from V and 2 bases from J, with 9 bases in between. The CDR3 is 13 residues long.

This clonotype was recorded many times. V gene TRBV10-3 combines with J gene TRBJ2-2; tentative D call: TRBD1 (6 bases). V gave up 10 bases and J gave up 3 bases, with 9 bases separating them. This CDR3 contains 12 residues. CDR1 and CDR2 from the germline V gene are ENHRY and SYGVKD. In DNA, the CDR3 is TGTGCCACCCGACAGGACACCGGGGAGCTGTTTTTT. This codes for CATRQDTGELFF.

This clonotype was seen ten or more times. The rearrangement links TRBV20-1 to TRBJ1-1; TRBD1 matches 7 bases. The CDR3 has 14 amino acids. V was clipped by 0 bases and J by 5 bases; unmatched bases: 6. Germline V CDR1 and CDR2: DFQATT, SNEGSKA (reference sequence). CDR3: CSAREQGQDTEAFF. The DNA for the CDR3 is TGCAGTGCTAGAGAACAAGGACAGGATACTGAAGCTTTCTTT.

This clonotype showed up many times. The J gene is TRBJ2-7, the V gene TRBV28; TRBD2 aligns across 8 bases. Germline V gives CDR1 MDHEN, CDR2 SYDVKM. The V segment lost 9 bases and the J segment 4 bases; nucleotides outside the gene matches: 11. This CDR3 is built from 14 residues. CDR3 amino acids: CASKRAGGHYEQYF. The CDR3 region has the DNA TGTGCCAGTAAGAGGGCGGGAGGACATTACGAGCAGTACTTC. Based on the CDR3 plus reference TRBV28 and TRBJ2-7, the full variable domain is DVKVTQSSRYLVKRTGEKVFLECVQDMDHENMFWYRQDPGLGLRLIYFSYDVKMKEKGDIPEGYSVSREKKERFSLILESASTNQTSMYLCASKRAGGHYEQYFGPGTRLTVT.

In this sample, this clonotype turned up a few times. The DNA for the CDR3 is TGTGCCAGCAGTACACCACTAGCGGGGCAGGGAGCCAAAAACATTCAGTACTTC. Amino acid sequence: CASSTPLAGQGAKNIQYF. V gene TRBV2 combines with J gene TRBJ2-4; 10 nucleotides match TRBD2. CDR3 length equals 18 residues. Losses at the gene ends were 5 bases for V and 0 bases for J; bases not matched to a gene: 10. Germline assignment: CDR1 SNHLY and CDR2 FYNNEI. The full variable domain, rest sourced from reference TRBV2 and TRBJ2-4, is EPEVTQTPSHQVTQMGQEVILRCVPISNHLYFYWYRQILGQKVEFLVSFYNNEISEKSEIFDDQFSVERPDGSNFTLKIRSTKLEDSAMYFCASSTPLAGQGAKNIQYFGAGTRLSVL.

This clonotype has at least ten counts. The junction differs from germline at one of its ends, possibly a read error. The V call is TRBV7-2, the J call TRBJ1-5; D remains ambiguous. Germline CDR1 reads SGHTA; CDR2 reads FQGNSA. The CDR3 covers 13 residues. The CDR3 nucleotides are TGTGCCAGCAGCTTAGCGGGTTTTCAGCCCCAGCACTTT. Protein: CASSLAGFQPQHF.

This clonotype has just a few counts. The J gene is TRBJ1-1, the V gene TRBV30; weak D call: TRBD1 (5 bases). V was clipped by 0 bases and J by 3 bases, with 8 bases between them. This CDR3 region has 13 residues. Germline V gene sequence: CDR1 GTSNPN, CDR2 SVGIG (reference sequence). The CDR3 DNA reads TGTGCCTGGAGTGTACGGGGGGACACTGAAGCTTTCTTT. It encodes CAWSVRGDTEAFF.

The chain links TRBV12-3 or TRBV12-4 to TRBJ2-7; D might be TRBD1 (5 bases). The CDR3 has 12 residues. V gave up 8 bases and J gave up 4 bases, with 12 bases separating them. CDR3 sequence: CASSGRGYEQYF. CDR3 coding DNA: TGTGCCAGCTCCGGAAGGGGTTACGAGCAGTACTTC.

In this sample, this clonotype turned up many times. The chain employs TRBV27 and TRBJ2-5; the match to TRBD2 covers 9 bases. Losses at the gene ends were 2 bases for V and 5 bases for J; bases not matched to a gene: 6. There are 15 residues in the CDR3. Per the germline V gene, CDR1 is MNHEY and CDR2 is SMNVEV (reference sequence). CDR3 nucleotide sequence: TGTGCCAGCAGTTTAGGACTAGCGCCACCGGAGACCCAGTACTTC. The encoded protein is CASSLGLAPPETQYF.

This clonotype was seen ten or more times. The V and J genes are TRBV11-2 and TRBJ1-1; tentative D call: TRBD1 (5 bases). The germline V and J ends were trimmed by 3 bases and 1 base, with 9 bases remaining between them. In germline, CDR1 is SGHAT, CDR2 FQNNGV. The length of the CDR3 is 14 residues. The CDR3 spells CASSFGAGNTEAFF. CDR3 sequence (DNA): TGTGCCAGCAGCTTTGGGGCGGGGAACACTGAAGCTTTCTTT. The full variable domain, its missing parts supplied by reference TRBV11-2 and TRBJ1-1, is EAGVAQSPRYKIIEKRQSVAFWCNPISGHATLYWYQQILGQGPKLLIQFQNNGVVDDSQLPKDRFSAERLKGVDSTLKIQPAKLEDSAVYLCASSFGAGNTEAFFGQGTRLTVV.

This clonotype was observed many times. A junction end diverges from the germline sequence, so it may reflect a read error. The chain combines TRBV14 with TRBJ2-7; TRBD2 agrees at 7 bases. The CDR3 totals 14 residues. Germline CDR1 and CDR2: SGHDN and FVKESK. The CDR3 sequence: CASSPAGEAYEQYF. The CDR3 DNA follows: TGTGCCAGCAGCCCCGCGGGGGAGGCCTACGAGCAATACTTC.

This clonotype came up many times. The chain combines TRBV2 with TRBJ2-7; D unresolved. Trimming took 5 bases from V and 4 from J, leaving 9 bases between them. The CDR3 is 12 amino acids. Per the germline V gene, CDR1 is SNHLY and CDR2 is FYNNEI. This CDR3 reads CASSNDGYEQYF. The CDR3, as DNA: TGTGCCAGCAGTAATGACGGGTACGAGCAGTACTTC. The variable domain in full, completed from reference TRBV2 and TRBJ2-7, reads EPEVTQTPSHQVTQMGQEVILRCVPISNHLYFYWYRQILGQKVEFLVSFYNNEISEKSEIFDDQFSVERPDGSNFTLKIRSTKLEDSAMYFCASSNDGYEQYFGPGTRLTVT.

Ten or more counts support this clonotype. CDR3 sequence reads: CASSLGGQIYEQYF. The CDR3 DNA reads as TGCGCCAGCAGCTTGGGGGGACAGATCTACGAGCAGTACTTC. The rearrangement links TRBV5-1 to TRBJ2-7; 7 bases are shared with TRBD1. Unmatched junction bases numbered 3, after V lost 0 bases and J lost 3 bases. CDR3 length: 14 residues. Looked up from germline, CDR1 is SGHRS and CDR2 is YFSETQ.

At least ten counts were recorded for this clonotype. This chain uses TRBV9 with TRBJ2-5; weak D call: TRBD2 (6 bases). From germline, CDR1 is SGDLS and CDR2 YYNGEE. The CDR3 is made up of 15 amino acids. Trimming took 0 bases from V and 3 from J, leaving 12 bases between them. The CDR3 loop is CASSVDGGREETQYF. In DNA form, the CDR3 reads TGTGCCAGCAGCGTAGACGGGGGTCGCGAAGAGACCCAGTACTTC.